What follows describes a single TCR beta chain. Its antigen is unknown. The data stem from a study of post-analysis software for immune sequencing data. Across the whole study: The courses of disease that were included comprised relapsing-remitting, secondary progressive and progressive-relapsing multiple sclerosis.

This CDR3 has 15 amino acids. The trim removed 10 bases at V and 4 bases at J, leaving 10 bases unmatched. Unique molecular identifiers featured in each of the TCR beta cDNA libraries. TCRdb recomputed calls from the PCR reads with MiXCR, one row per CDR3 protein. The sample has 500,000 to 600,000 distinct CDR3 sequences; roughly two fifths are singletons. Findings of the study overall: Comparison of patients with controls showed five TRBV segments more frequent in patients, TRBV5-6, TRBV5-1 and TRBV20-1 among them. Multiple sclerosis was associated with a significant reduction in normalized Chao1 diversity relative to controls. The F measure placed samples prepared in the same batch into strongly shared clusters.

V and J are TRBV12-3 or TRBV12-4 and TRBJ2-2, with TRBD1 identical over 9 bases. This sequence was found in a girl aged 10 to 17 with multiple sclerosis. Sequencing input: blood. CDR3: CATQGGQGFTGELFF. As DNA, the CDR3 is TGTGCCACTCAAGGCGGACAGGGGTTCACCGGGGAGCTGTTTTTT.